This T cell receptor (beta chain) was retrieved from a study of T cells in Graves' hyperthyroidism and ophthalmopathy. Only a few counts were recorded for this clonotype. At one boundary the junction diverges from the germline segment, which might be a read error. RNA transcripts were the template for amplifying TCR beta CDR3 regions. First-round RT-PCR targeting the TCR CDR3 was performed with the HTBI primer set. TCRdb called the multiplex PCR reads again in MiXCR, with one record for every CDR3 protein. The repertoire includes 350,000 to 450,000 distinct CDR3 sequences, around 13% of them detected once, and about 10% sits in the top ten. CDR1 is MNHEY and CDR2 is SMNVEV in the germline V gene (reference sequence). The CDR3 contains 13 residues. Hyperthyroidism had been newly diagnosed in patients aged 18 to 65, and its duration was under 2 months. PBMCs were obtained from 7.5 to 10 ml fresh peripheral blood.

The source is a woman aged 60-75 years with Graves' hyperthyroidism. The rearrangement uses TRBV27 and TRBJ2-6; no clear D. Sequencing was performed on blood. The CDR3 region is CASGFRGANVLTF. DNA of the CDR3: TGTGCCAGCGGTTTCCGTGGGGCCAACGTCCTGACTTTC.